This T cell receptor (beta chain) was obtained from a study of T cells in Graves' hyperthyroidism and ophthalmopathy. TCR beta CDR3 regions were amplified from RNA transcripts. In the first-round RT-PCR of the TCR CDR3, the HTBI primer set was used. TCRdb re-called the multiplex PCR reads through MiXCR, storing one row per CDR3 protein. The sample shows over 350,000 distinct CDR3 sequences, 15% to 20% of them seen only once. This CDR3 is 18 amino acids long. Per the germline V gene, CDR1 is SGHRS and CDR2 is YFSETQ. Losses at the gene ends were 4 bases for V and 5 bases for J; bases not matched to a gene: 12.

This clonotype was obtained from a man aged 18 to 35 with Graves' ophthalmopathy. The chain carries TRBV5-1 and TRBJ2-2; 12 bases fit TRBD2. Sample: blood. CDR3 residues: CASSQGLAGGPLTGELFF. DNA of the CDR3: TGCGCCAGCAGCCAAGGCCTAGCGGGGGGGCCTTTGACCGGGGAGCTGTTTTTT.